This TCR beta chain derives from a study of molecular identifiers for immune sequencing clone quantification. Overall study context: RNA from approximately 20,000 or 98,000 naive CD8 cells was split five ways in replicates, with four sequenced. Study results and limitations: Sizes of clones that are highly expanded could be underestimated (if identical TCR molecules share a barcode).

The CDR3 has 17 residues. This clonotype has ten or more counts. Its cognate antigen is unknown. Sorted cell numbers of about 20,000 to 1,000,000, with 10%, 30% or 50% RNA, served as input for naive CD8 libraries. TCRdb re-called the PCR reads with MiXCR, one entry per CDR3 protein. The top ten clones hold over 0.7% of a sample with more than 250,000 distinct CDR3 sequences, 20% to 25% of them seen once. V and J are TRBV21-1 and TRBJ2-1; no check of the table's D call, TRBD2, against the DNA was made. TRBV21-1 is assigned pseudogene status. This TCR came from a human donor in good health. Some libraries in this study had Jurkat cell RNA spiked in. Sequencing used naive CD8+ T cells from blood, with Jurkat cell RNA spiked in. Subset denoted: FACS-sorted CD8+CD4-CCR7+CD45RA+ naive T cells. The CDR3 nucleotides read TGTGCCAGCAGCAAGAGATCTCCATCGGGAGGGGTGGATGAGCAGTTCTTC. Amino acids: CASSKRSPSGGVDEQFF.